The rows below give T cell receptor beta chains drawn from one sample of a study of CD8 T cells in Susac syndrome. TCRdb called the immunoSEQ multiplex PCR reads again in MiXCR, with one record for every CDR3 protein. The repertoire holds approximately 110,000 distinct CDR3 sequences, with roughly 96% as singletons. The sample taken for sequencing was CD4+ T cells from PBMCs. The receptors come from a human donor in good health. Both conserved end residues are part of each CDR3. Each record gives: J gene, V gene, clone size, D gene, CDR3 protein, CDR3 DNA. D genes are given only for firm matches. Size is stated for part of the rows, as once, few or many counts, or as a class when the clone is expanded.

j_call: TRBJ2-5
v_call: TRBV14
clone_size: .
d_call: .
cdr3_aa: CASSQDPGSLGTQYF
cdr3_nt: TGTGCCAGCAGCCAAGATCCCGGAAGCCTAGGGACCCAGTACTTC

j_call: TRBJ1-5
v_call: TRBV3-1
clone_size: .
d_call: .
cdr3_aa: CASSQGLRVVGKPQHF
cdr3_nt: TGTGCCAGCAGCCAAGGTCTCCGCGTCGTAGGTAAGCCCCAGCATTTT

j_call: TRBJ2-4
v_call: TRBV6-2/TRBV6-3
clone_size: once
d_call: .
cdr3_aa: CASSYSVPNQYF
cdr3_nt: TGTGCCAGCAGTTACTCGGTTCCAAATCAGTACTTC

j_call: TRBJ2-5
v_call: TRBV2
clone_size: .
d_call: .
cdr3_aa: CASRTVYQETQYF
cdr3_nt: TGTGCCAGCAGAACAGTCTACCAAGAGACCCAGTACTTC

j_call: TRBJ2-1
v_call: TRBV18
clone_size: .
d_call: TRBD2
cdr3_aa: CASSPSNSGSGNEQFF
cdr3_nt: TGTGCCAGCTCACCAAGCAATAGCGGGAGTGGAAATGAGCAGTTCTTC

j_call: TRBJ2-3
v_call: TRBV6-6
clone_size: .
d_call: .
cdr3_aa: CASSSVQNTADTQYF
cdr3_nt: TGTGCCAGCAGTTCCGTTCAGAACACCGCAGATACGCAGTATTTT

j_call: TRBJ2-4
v_call: TRBV29-1
clone_size: once
d_call: TRBD2
cdr3_aa: CSVEFRTGGLAKNIQYF
cdr3_nt: TGCAGCGTTGAATTTCGTACGGGGGGACTAGCCAAAAACATTCAGTACTTC

j_call: TRBJ1-1
v_call: TRBV6-6
clone_size: .
d_call: .
cdr3_aa: CASRLQNTEAFF
cdr3_nt: TGTGCCAGCAGACTACAGAACACTGAAGCTTTCTTT

j_call: TRBJ2-3
v_call: TRBV5-1
clone_size: .
d_call: TRBD2
cdr3_aa: CASSVGLAGSGDTQYF
cdr3_nt: TGCGCCAGCAGCGTCGGACTAGCGGGCTCCGGAGATACGCAGTATTTT

j_call: TRBJ2-1
v_call: TRBV6-5
clone_size: .
d_call: .
cdr3_aa: CASTNPTTGGEQFF
cdr3_nt: TGTGCCAGCACCAATCCGACTACCGGAGGGGAGCAGTTCTTC

j_call: TRBJ1-2
v_call: TRBV7-9
clone_size: .
d_call: TRBD1
cdr3_aa: CASSLRDRDGGYTF
cdr3_nt: TGTGCCAGCAGCTTACGGGACAGGGATGGTGGCTACACCTTC

j_call: TRBJ2-1
v_call: TRBV15
clone_size: .
d_call: .
cdr3_aa: CATRGGSKSSYNEQFF
cdr3_nt: TGTGCCACCAGAGGGGGTAGCAAGAGCTCCTACAATGAGCAGTTCTTC

j_call: TRBJ2-5
v_call: TRBV7-9
clone_size: once
d_call: .
cdr3_aa: CASSPVFHETQYF
cdr3_nt: TGTGCCAGCAGCCCCGTATTTCACGAGACCCAGTACTTC

j_call: TRBJ1-5
v_call: TRBV18
clone_size: .
d_call: TRBD1
cdr3_aa: CASSRGQDSNQPQHF
cdr3_nt: TGTGCCAGCTCACGAGGACAGGATAGCAATCAGCCCCAGCATTTT

j_call: TRBJ2-5
v_call: TRBV7-3
clone_size: .
d_call: .
cdr3_aa: CASSIRGETVETQYF
cdr3_nt: TGTGCCAGCAGCATTAGGGGAGAGACTGTTGAGACCCAGTACTTC

j_call: TRBJ2-2
v_call: TRBV5-1
clone_size: .
d_call: TRBD1
cdr3_aa: CASSLRQGATGELFF
cdr3_nt: TGCGCCAGCAGCTTGCGACAGGGAGCCACCGGGGAGCTGTTTTTT

j_call: TRBJ2-2
v_call: TRBV18
clone_size: few
d_call: .
cdr3_aa: CASSPRTTGELFF
cdr3_nt: TGTGCCAGCTCACCACGAACTACCGGGGAGCTGTTTTTT

j_call: TRBJ2-4
v_call: TRBV12-3/TRBV12-4
clone_size: .
d_call: TRBD2
cdr3_aa: CASTLTSGGLKNIQYF
cdr3_nt: TGTGCCAGCACCCTGACTAGCGGGGGACTAAAAAACATTCAGTACTTC

j_call: TRBJ2-4
v_call: TRBV4-3
clone_size: .
d_call: .
cdr3_aa: CASSRTVNIQYF
cdr3_nt: TGCGCCAGCAGCCGGACAGTAAACATTCAGTACTTC

j_call: TRBJ1-1
v_call: TRBV29-1
clone_size: .
d_call: TRBD1
cdr3_aa: CSVSDRGQTEAFF
cdr3_nt: TGCAGCGTCTCCGACAGGGGGCAGACTGAAGCTTTCTTT

j_call: TRBJ2-1
v_call: TRBV12-3/TRBV12-4
clone_size: .
d_call: .
cdr3_aa: CASSLYEEQFF
cdr3_nt: TGTGCCAGCAGTTTGTACGAAGAGCAGTTCTTC

j_call: TRBJ1-1
v_call: TRBV23-1
clone_size: .
d_call: .
cdr3_aa: CASRCIGATEAFF
cdr3_nt: TGCGCCAGCAGGTGCATAGGGGCCACTGAAGCTTTCTTT